This T cell receptor beta chain derives from a study of T cell repertoires in cytomegalovirus infection (dated by TCRdb to between 2018 and 2020). About the full investigation: Donor HLA type was relevant to the analysis, because carriage of CMV infection together with the matching HLA type was indicated by public TCR beta signatures. Study-level results and caveats: Cumulative frequency of public TCR beta family members discriminated carriers of CMV infection plus the relevant HLA type in this cohort and an independent roughly 330-donor cohort. The ex vivo response was dominated by HLA-C-restricted CMV-specific TCR beta clonotypes, which also provided the single most frequent clonotype in two of eight donors.

The sample was run on an Illumina HiSeq 1500. TCRdb applied fastp at Q25 and MiXCR to the public reads, then kept only in-frame beta chains. Entries that share a CDR3 protein sequence are merged under the most common genes and DNA. This sample holds about 490,000 distinct CDR3 sequences; about 30% were observed only once. Jointly, the top ten make up roughly 13% of the sample. The germline V gene (reference sequence) gives CDR1 as MNHEY and CDR2 as SMNVEV. V is trimmed back by 8 bases and J by 3 bases, and the junction contains 10 bases that no gene match accounts for. The cysteine opens and the phenylalanine closes a CDR3 of 17 amino acids. Kept here is only the CDR3 DNA, which spans 51 bases and is read in frame from base 1. This clonotype was found a few times. Its antigen is currently not known. No quality values exist for individual bases; no much larger clone is one base distant.

Sequencing used PBMCs. The TCR originated in a human donor in good health (CMV status not recorded). Some clones in this sample may be carry-over from other donors' samples. The chain employs TRBV27 and TRBJ2-2, and 12 bases in between align with TRBD2. CDR3 sequence: CASSTGLAGLHTGELFF. The nucleotides read TGTGCCAGCTCTACCGGACTAGCGGGACTCCACACCGGGGAGCTGTTTTTT.